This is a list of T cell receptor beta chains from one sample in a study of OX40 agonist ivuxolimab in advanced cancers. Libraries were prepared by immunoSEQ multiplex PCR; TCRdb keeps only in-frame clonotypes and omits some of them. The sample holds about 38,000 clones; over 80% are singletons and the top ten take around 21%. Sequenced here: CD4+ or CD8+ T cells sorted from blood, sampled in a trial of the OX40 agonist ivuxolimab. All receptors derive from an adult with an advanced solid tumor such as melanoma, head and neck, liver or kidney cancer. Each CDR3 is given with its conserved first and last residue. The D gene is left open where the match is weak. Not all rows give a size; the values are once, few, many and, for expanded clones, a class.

CDR3aa: CASTRDRGLGYTF; CDR3nt: TGTGCCAGCACCCGGGACAGGGGTCTCGGCTACACCTTC; abundance: few; v_gene: TRBV14; d_gene: TRBD1; j_gene: TRBJ1-2
CDR3aa: CASSQDLWGQGTDTQYF; CDR3nt: TGTGCCAGCAGCCAAGATCTTTGGGGACAGGGGACAGATACGCAGTATTTT; abundance: NA; v_gene: TRBV4-2; d_gene: TRBD1; j_gene: TRBJ2-3
CDR3aa: CASRPRREGVSEQYF; CDR3nt: TGTGCCAGCAGGCCACGACGGGAGGGTGTCTCCGAGCAGTACTTC; abundance: NA; v_gene: TRBV6-5; d_gene: TRBD2; j_gene: TRBJ2-7
CDR3aa: CASSSFANTGELFF; CDR3nt: TGTGCCAGCAGCTCCTTCGCGAACACCGGGGAGCTGTTTTTT; abundance: NA; v_gene: TRBV5-4; d_gene: NA; j_gene: TRBJ2-2
CDR3aa: CASVERSTDTQYF; CDR3nt: TGTGCCAGCGTCGAGCGAAGCACAGATACGCAGTATTTT; abundance: few; v_gene: TRBV6-6; d_gene: NA; j_gene: TRBJ2-3
CDR3aa: CASNPQGTPSTGELFF; CDR3nt: TGTGCCAGCAATCCACAGGGGACCCCCAGCACCGGGGAGCTGTTTTTT; abundance: NA; v_gene: TRBV27; d_gene: TRBD1; j_gene: TRBJ2-2
CDR3aa: CASSYSNRVDYGYTF; CDR3nt: TGTGCCAGCAGTTACTCCAACAGGGTCGACTATGGCTACACCTTC; abundance: NA; v_gene: TRBV6-5; d_gene: NA; j_gene: TRBJ1-2
CDR3aa: CASSPRAVRADTQYF; CDR3nt: TGTGCCAGCAGCCCCCGGGCCGTGCGGGCAGATACGCAGTATTTT; abundance: NA; v_gene: TRBV9; d_gene: NA; j_gene: TRBJ2-3
CDR3aa: CAGGERLSGNTIYF; CDR3nt: TGTGCCGGTGGTGAGCGGCTCTCTGGAAACACCATATATTTT; abundance: few; v_gene: TRBV6-1; d_gene: NA; j_gene: TRBJ1-3
CDR3aa: CASSLGQGDGYTF; CDR3nt: TGTGCCAGCAGTCTCGGACAGGGTGATGGCTACACCTTC; abundance: NA; v_gene: TRBV11-2; d_gene: TRBD1; j_gene: TRBJ1-2
CDR3aa: CASSLYGIYEQYF; CDR3nt: TGTGCCAGCAGCTTATACGGGATCTACGAGCAGTACTTC; abundance: NA; v_gene: TRBV7-9; d_gene: NA; j_gene: TRBJ2-7
CDR3aa: CASSRSTGGDEQYF; CDR3nt: TGTGCCAGCAGCCGATCAACAGGGGGCGACGAGCAGTACTTC; abundance: NA; v_gene: TRBV7-2; d_gene: TRBD1; j_gene: TRBJ2-7
CDR3aa: CAWNVRTGVDEQYF; CDR3nt: TGTGCCTGGAACGTAAGGACAGGGGTGGACGAGCAGTACTTC; abundance: NA; v_gene: TRBV30; d_gene: TRBD1; j_gene: TRBJ2-7
CDR3aa: CAWSGKRGVTGELFF; CDR3nt: TGTGCCTGGAGTGGGAAGCGGGGGGTCACCGGGGAGCTGTTTTTT; abundance: NA; v_gene: TRBV30; d_gene: TRBD2; j_gene: TRBJ2-2
CDR3aa: CASSIRGGGQPQHF; CDR3nt: TGTGCCAGTAGTATCAGGGGCGGAGGTCAGCCCCAGCATTTT; abundance: NA; v_gene: TRBV19; d_gene: NA; j_gene: TRBJ1-5
CDR3aa: CASSVGGQETQYF; CDR3nt: TGCGCCAGCAGTGTAGGAGGACAAGAGACCCAGTACTTC; abundance: NA; v_gene: TRBV10-1; d_gene: NA; j_gene: TRBJ2-5
CDR3aa: CASSQDAPVAYQEETQYF; CDR3nt: TGCGCCAGCAGCCAAGACGCCCCTGTAGCGTATCAGGAGGAGACCCAGTACTTC; abundance: NA; v_gene: TRBV4-3; d_gene: NA; j_gene: TRBJ2-5
CDR3aa: CASSLIREQFF; CDR3nt: TGTGCCAGCAGCTTGATCCGAGAGCAGTTCTTC; abundance: few; v_gene: TRBV5-6; d_gene: NA; j_gene: TRBJ2-1
CDR3aa: CASRRLAGSNEQFF; CDR3nt: TGTGCCAGCAGAAGACTAGCGGGAAGCAATGAGCAGTTCTTC; abundance: few; v_gene: TRBV2; d_gene: TRBD2; j_gene: TRBJ2-1
CDR3aa: CAWSVADSYNEQFF; CDR3nt: TGTGCCTGGAGTGTTGCGGACAGCTACAATGAGCAGTTCTTC; abundance: NA; v_gene: TRBV30; d_gene: NA; j_gene: TRBJ2-1
CDR3aa: CASGVTGGTGELFF; CDR3nt: TGTGCCAGCGGGGTCACAGGGGGCACCGGGGAGCTGTTTTTT; abundance: NA; v_gene: TRBV7-8; d_gene: TRBD1; j_gene: TRBJ2-2
CDR3aa: CASSLGGDQPQHF; CDR3nt: TGTGCCAGCAGCTTAGGGGGCGATCAGCCCCAGCATTTT; abundance: NA; v_gene: TRBV11-2; d_gene: NA; j_gene: TRBJ1-5
CDR3aa: CASTETAVSGNTIYF; CDR3nt: TGTGCCTCCACGGAGACTGCCGTCTCTGGAAACACCATATATTTT; abundance: NA; v_gene: TRBV19; d_gene: NA; j_gene: TRBJ1-3
CDR3aa: CAWSRGMLLGRAFNTGELFF; CDR3nt: TGTGCCTGGAGTCGAGGGATGTTATTGGGCAGGGCATTCAACACCGGGGAGCTGTTTTTT; abundance: NA; v_gene: TRBV30; d_gene: NA; j_gene: TRBJ2-2
CDR3aa: CASSLAGTYEQYF; CDR3nt: TGTGCCAGCAGCTTGGCAGGTACCTACGAGCAGTACTTC; abundance: NA; v_gene: TRBV7-3; d_gene: NA; j_gene: TRBJ2-7
CDR3aa: CASSPGERRNEQFF; CDR3nt: TGTGCCAGCTCACCAGGGGAAAGACGTAATGAGCAGTTCTTC; abundance: NA; v_gene: TRBV18; d_gene: NA; j_gene: TRBJ2-1
CDR3aa: CASGLVLGGQFDEQFF; CDR3nt: TGTGCTAGTGGTTTGGTACTGGGGGGCCAGTTTGATGAGCAGTTCTTC; abundance: NA; v_gene: TRBV12-5; d_gene: NA; j_gene: TRBJ2-1
CDR3aa: CAWSPRGAYTDTQYF; CDR3nt: TGTGCCTGGAGTCCGCGGGGGGCCTACACAGATACGCAGTATTTT; abundance: NA; v_gene: TRBV30; d_gene: TRBD2; j_gene: TRBJ2-3
CDR3aa: CASSPRGQRNEKLFF; CDR3nt: TGCGCCAGCAGCCCAAGGGGGCAGCGTAATGAAAAACTGTTTTTT; abundance: NA; v_gene: TRBV4-1; d_gene: TRBD1; j_gene: TRBJ1-4
CDR3aa: CASSLWGRVDSNQPQHF; CDR3nt: TGTGCCAGCAGTTTATGGGGCAGGGTAGATAGCAATCAGCCCCAGCATTTT; abundance: NA; v_gene: TRBV28; d_gene: NA; j_gene: TRBJ1-5
CDR3aa: CASRGQETTDTQYF; CDR3nt: TGTGCCAGCCGGGGACAGGAGACGACAGATACGCAGTATTTT; abundance: NA; v_gene: TRBV28; d_gene: TRBD1; j_gene: TRBJ2-3
CDR3aa: CASSPSQGRRGTEAFF; CDR3nt: TGTGCCAGTAGCCCTAGTCAGGGGCGTCGGGGCACTGAAGCTTTCTTT; abundance: NA; v_gene: TRBV19; d_gene: NA; j_gene: TRBJ1-1
CDR3aa: CASSLWDRGIGEQYF; CDR3nt: TGTGCCAGCAGCTTATGGGACCGGGGGATAGGCGAGCAGTACTTC; abundance: NA; v_gene: TRBV7-8; d_gene: NA; j_gene: TRBJ2-7
CDR3aa: CASSPGQVQETQYF; CDR3nt: TGTGCCAGCAGCCCGGGACAGGTCCAAGAGACCCAGTACTTC; abundance: NA; v_gene: TRBV7-9; d_gene: TRBD1; j_gene: TRBJ2-5
CDR3aa: CASTGTGGPDTQYF; CDR3nt: TGTGCCAGCACTGGGACAGGGGGCCCAGATACGCAGTATTTT; abundance: NA; v_gene: TRBV2; d_gene: TRBD1; j_gene: TRBJ2-3
CDR3aa: CASSADRGSGANVLTF; CDR3nt: TGTGCCAGCAGTGCCGACAGGGGCTCTGGGGCCAACGTCCTGACTTTC; abundance: few; v_gene: TRBV6-1; d_gene: TRBD1; j_gene: TRBJ2-6
CDR3aa: CASISGGAADTQYF; CDR3nt: TGTGCCAGTATTAGCGGGGGGGCGGCAGATACGCAGTATTTT; abundance: NA; v_gene: TRBV6-1; d_gene: TRBD2; j_gene: TRBJ2-3
CDR3aa: CASSLAGGSYEQYF; CDR3nt: TGTGCCAGCAGCTTGGCCGGGGGGAGCTACGAGCAGTACTTC; abundance: NA; v_gene: TRBV5-4; d_gene: TRBD2; j_gene: TRBJ2-7
CDR3aa: CASSERDGYTF; CDR3nt: TGTGCCAGCAGTGAGCGGGATGGCTACACCTTC; abundance: NA; v_gene: TRBV6-1; d_gene: NA; j_gene: TRBJ1-2
CDR3aa: CASTLGNEQFF; CDR3nt: TGTGCCAGCACTTTGGGAAATGAGCAGTTCTTC; abundance: once; v_gene: TRBV27; d_gene: NA; j_gene: TRBJ2-1
CDR3aa: CASSSKNSYNSPLHF; CDR3nt: TGCGCCAGCAGCTCCAAAAACTCCTATAATTCACCCCTCCACTTT; abundance: NA; v_gene: TRBV5-1; d_gene: NA; j_gene: TRBJ1-6
CDR3aa: CASSLRDRGLEQYF; CDR3nt: TGTGCCAGCAGCCTACGGGACAGGGGGCTTGAGCAGTACTTC; abundance: NA; v_gene: TRBV27; d_gene: TRBD1; j_gene: TRBJ2-7
CDR3aa: CASSQGPVIGTASYEQYF; CDR3nt: TGTGCCAGCAGCCAGGGACCGGTTATCGGGACAGCCTCCTACGAGCAGTACTTC; abundance: NA; v_gene: TRBV11-2; d_gene: TRBD1; j_gene: TRBJ2-7
CDR3aa: CASSPGTAYNEQFF; CDR3nt: TGCGCCAGCAGTCCCGGGACAGCCTACAATGAGCAGTTCTTC; abundance: NA; v_gene: TRBV10-1; d_gene: TRBD1; j_gene: TRBJ2-1
CDR3aa: CASNRDGSSGNTIYF; CDR3nt: TGTGCCAGCAACCGTGACGGGAGCTCTGGAAACACCATATATTTT; abundance: NA; v_gene: TRBV6-1; d_gene: NA; j_gene: TRBJ1-3
CDR3aa: CASSFLPRDGYGYTF; CDR3nt: TGTGCCAGCAGTTTCCTTCCCCGGGACGGATATGGCTACACCTTC; abundance: NA; v_gene: TRBV28; d_gene: NA; j_gene: TRBJ1-2
CDR3aa: CASSVEAGGLGNTIYF; CDR3nt: TGTGCCAGCAGCGTAGAGGCAGGGGGTCTAGGAAACACCATATATTTT; abundance: NA; v_gene: TRBV9; d_gene: TRBD1; j_gene: TRBJ1-3
CDR3aa: CASRSPRETGLSTGELFF; CDR3nt: TGTGCCAGCAGGTCCCCGCGCGAGACAGGGTTGTCGACCGGGGAGCTGTTTTTT; abundance: NA; v_gene: TRBV9; d_gene: TRBD1; j_gene: TRBJ2-2
CDR3aa: CASRGEDRDRANYGYTF; CDR3nt: TGTGCCAGCAGGGGTGAGGACCGGGACCGAGCTAACTATGGCTACACCTTC; abundance: once; v_gene: TRBV5-6; d_gene: NA; j_gene: TRBJ1-2
CDR3aa: CASSQGGASGGRETQYF; CDR3nt: TGCGCCAGCAGCCAAGGGGGGGCTAGCGGAGGTCGGGAGACCCAGTACTTC; abundance: NA; v_gene: TRBV4-1; d_gene: NA; j_gene: TRBJ2-5